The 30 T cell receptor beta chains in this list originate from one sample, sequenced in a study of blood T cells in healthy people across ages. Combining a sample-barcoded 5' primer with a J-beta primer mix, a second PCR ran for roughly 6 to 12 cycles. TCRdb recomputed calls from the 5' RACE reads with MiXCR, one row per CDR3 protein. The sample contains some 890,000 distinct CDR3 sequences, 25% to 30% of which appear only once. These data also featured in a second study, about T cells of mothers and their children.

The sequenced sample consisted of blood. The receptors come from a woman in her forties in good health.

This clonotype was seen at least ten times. CDR3 nucleotides: TGTGCCAGCAGCCTGGAGGGGGGTATGGTCTACGAGCAGTACTTC. Translated, it gives CASSLEGGMVYEQYF. The chain carries TRBV12-3 or TRBV12-4 and TRBJ2-7; D may match TRBD1 or TRBD2 (6 bases each). The CDR3 covers 15 residues. The V end was cut by 6 bases, the J end by 3 bases, with 18 bases between.

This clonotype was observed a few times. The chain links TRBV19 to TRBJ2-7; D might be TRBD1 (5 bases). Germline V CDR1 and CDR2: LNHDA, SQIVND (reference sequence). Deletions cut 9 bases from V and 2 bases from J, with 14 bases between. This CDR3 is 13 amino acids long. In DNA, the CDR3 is TGTGCCAGCGGAACGAGGACAACCTACGAGCAGTACTTC. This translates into CASGTRTTYEQYF.

The CDR3 loop is CASSLQGGELFF. The DNA for the CDR3 is TGTGCCAGCAGCTTACAGGGCGGGGAGCTGTTTTTT. The chain uses TRBV7-9 and TRBJ2-2, with D tentatively TRBD1 (5 bases). Germline V gene sequence: CDR1 SEHNR, CDR2 FQNEAQ (reference sequence). The CDR3 contains 12 residues. Trimming took 2 bases from V and 7 from J, leaving 5 bases between them.

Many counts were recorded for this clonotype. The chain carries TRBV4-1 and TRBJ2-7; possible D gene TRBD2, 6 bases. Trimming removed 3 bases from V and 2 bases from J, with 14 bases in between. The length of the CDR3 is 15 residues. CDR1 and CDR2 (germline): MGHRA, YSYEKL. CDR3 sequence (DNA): TGCGCCAGCAGCCAGGGGGGACTGACAACCTACGAGCAGTACTTC. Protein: CASSQGGLTTYEQYF.

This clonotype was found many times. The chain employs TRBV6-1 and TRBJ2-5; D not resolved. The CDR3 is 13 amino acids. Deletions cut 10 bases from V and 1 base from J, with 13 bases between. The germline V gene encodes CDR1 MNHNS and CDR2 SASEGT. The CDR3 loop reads CATKGLAQETQYF. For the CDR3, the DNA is TGTGCCACCAAAGGTTTGGCCCAAGAGACCCAGTACTTC.

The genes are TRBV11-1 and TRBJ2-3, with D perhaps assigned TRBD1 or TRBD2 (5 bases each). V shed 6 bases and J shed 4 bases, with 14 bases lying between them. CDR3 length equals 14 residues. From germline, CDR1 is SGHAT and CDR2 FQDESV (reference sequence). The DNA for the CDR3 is TGTGCCAGCAGGACCTATGGGGGTGCAGATACGCAGTATTTT. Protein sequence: CASRTYGGADTQYF.

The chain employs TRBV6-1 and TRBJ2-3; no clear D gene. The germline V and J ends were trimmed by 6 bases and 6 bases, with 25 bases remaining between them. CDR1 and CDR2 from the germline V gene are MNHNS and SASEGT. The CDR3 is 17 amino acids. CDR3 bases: TGTGCCAGCAGGCCTGCCTCCATGGCGTGGGTAGGGGATACGCAGTATTTT. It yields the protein CASRPASMAWVGDTQYF.

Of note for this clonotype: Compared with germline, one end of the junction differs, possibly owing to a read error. The CDR3 region has the DNA TGTGCCGGCAGCAGGGGGCTAGGCAATCAGCCCCAGCATTTT. This gives the protein CAGSRGLGNQPQHF. The chain employs TRBV7-8 and TRBJ1-5; 8 bases align to TRBD1. Germline assignment: CDR1 SGHVS and CDR2 FQNEAQ. This CDR3 is 14 amino acids long.

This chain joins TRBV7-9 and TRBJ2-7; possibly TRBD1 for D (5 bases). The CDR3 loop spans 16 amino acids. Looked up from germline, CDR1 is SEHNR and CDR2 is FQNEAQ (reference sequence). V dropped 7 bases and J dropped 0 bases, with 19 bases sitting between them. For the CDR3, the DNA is TGTGCCAGCACCATGGCAGGGAAAGGGATCTCCTACGAGCAGTACTTC. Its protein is CASTMAGKGISYEQYF.

CDR3 protein: CASSAGTGVGEQYF. The CDR3 nucleotides read TGTGCCAGCAGCGCCGGGACAGGGGTGGGCGAGCAGTACTTC. This chain links TRBV11-2 with TRBJ2-7; TRBD1 aligns across 10 bases. V shed 5 bases, J shed 6 bases, and the junction held 7 bases outside the gene matches. CDR3 length equals 14 residues. Germline CDR1 is SGHAT and CDR2 is FQNNGV.

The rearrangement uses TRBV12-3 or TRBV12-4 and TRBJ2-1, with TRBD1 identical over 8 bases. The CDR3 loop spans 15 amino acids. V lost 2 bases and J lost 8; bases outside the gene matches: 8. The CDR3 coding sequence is TGTGCCAGCAGTTTACACGACAGGGGTAGGGATGAGCAGTTCTTC. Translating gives CASSLHDRGRDEQFF.

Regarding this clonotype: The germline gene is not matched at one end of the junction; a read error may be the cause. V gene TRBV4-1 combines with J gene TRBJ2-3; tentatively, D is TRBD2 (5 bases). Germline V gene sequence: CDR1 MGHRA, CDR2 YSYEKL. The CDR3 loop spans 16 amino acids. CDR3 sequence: CACSQPYLGEPDTQYF. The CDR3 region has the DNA TGCGCCTGCAGCCAACCCTACCTCGGGGAGCCAGATACGCAGTATTTT.

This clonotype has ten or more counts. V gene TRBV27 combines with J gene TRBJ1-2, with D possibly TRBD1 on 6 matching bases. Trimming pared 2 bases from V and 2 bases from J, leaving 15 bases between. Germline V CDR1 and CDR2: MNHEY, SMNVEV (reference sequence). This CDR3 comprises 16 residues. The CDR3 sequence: CASSLEATGFNYGYTF. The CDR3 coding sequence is TGTGCCAGCAGTTTAGAAGCGACAGGTTTCAACTATGGCTACACCTTC.

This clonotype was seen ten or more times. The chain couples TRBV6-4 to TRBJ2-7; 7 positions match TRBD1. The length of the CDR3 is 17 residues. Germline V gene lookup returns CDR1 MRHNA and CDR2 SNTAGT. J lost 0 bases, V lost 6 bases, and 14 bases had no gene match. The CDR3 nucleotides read TGTGCCAGCAGAGTTCCCTCCGGACAGGCTTTCTCCTACGAGCAGTACTTC. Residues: CASRVPSGQAFSYEQYF.

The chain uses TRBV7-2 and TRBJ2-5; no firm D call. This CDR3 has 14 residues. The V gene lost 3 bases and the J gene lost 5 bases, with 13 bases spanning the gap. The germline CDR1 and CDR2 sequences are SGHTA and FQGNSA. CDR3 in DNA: TGTGCCAGCAGCTTGCCGGCCAGCGCGGAGACCCAGTACTTC. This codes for CASSLPASAETQYF.

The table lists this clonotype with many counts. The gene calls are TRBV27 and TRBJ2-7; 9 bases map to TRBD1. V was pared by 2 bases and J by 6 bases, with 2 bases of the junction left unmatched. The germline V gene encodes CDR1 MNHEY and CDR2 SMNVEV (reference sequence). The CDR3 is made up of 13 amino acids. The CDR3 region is CASSLRTGVEQYF. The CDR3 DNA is TGTGCCAGCAGTTTACGGACAGGGGTCGAGCAGTACTTC.

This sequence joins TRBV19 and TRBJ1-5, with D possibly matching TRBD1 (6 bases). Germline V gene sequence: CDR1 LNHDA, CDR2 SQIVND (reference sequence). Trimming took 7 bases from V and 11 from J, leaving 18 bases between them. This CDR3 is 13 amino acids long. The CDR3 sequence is CASTATRQASQHF. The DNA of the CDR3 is TGTGCCAGTACCGCCACTCGACAGGCCTCCCAGCATTTT.

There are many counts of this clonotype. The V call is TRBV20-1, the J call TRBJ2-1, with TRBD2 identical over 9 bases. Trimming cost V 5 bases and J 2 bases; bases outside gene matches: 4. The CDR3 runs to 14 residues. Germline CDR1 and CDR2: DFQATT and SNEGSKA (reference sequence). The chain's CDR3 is CSALAGRAYNEQFF. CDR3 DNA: TGCAGTGCTCTAGCGGGGAGAGCCTACAATGAGCAGTTCTTC.

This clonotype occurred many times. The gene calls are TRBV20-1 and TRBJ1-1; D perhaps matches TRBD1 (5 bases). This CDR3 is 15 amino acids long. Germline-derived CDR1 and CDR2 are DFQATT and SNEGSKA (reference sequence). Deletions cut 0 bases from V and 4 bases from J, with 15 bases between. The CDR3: CSARDQGSGVTEAFF. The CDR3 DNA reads TGCAGTGCTAGAGATCAGGGTAGCGGGGTCACTGAAGCTTTCTTT.

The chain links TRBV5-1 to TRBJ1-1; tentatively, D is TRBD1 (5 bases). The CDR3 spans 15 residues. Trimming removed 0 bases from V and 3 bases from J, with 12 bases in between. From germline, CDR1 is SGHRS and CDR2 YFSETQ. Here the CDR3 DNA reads TGCGCCAGCAGCTTGGCCGGGACGGTGGACACTGAAGCTTTCTTT. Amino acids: CASSLAGTVDTEAFF.

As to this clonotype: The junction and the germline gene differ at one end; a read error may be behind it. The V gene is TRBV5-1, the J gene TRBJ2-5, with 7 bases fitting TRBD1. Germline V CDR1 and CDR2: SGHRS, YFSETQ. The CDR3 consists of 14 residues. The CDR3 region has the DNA TGCACCAGCAGCCGGGGACAGAAACAAGAGACCCAGTACTTC. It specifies CTSSRGQKQETQYF.

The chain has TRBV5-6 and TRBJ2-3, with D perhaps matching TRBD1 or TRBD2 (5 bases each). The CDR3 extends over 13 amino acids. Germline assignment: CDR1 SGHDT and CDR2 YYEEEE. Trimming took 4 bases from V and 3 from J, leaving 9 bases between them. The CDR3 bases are TGTGCCAGCAGCGGGGGTCGGACAGATACGCAGTATTTT. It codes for CASSGGRTDTQYF.

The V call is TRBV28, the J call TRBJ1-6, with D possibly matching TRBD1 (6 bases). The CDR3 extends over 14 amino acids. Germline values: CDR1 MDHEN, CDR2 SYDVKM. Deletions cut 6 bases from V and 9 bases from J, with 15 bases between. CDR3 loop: CASRPPGVTSPLHF. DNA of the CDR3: TGTGCCAGCAGGCCCCCAGGGGTTACTTCACCCCTCCACTTT.

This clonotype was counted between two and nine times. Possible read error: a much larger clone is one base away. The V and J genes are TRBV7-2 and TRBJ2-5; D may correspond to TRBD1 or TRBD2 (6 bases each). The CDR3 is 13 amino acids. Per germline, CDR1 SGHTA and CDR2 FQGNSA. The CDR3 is CACSWGAQETQYF. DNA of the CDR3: TGTGCCTGCAGTTGGGGGGCTCAAGAGACCCAGTACTTC.

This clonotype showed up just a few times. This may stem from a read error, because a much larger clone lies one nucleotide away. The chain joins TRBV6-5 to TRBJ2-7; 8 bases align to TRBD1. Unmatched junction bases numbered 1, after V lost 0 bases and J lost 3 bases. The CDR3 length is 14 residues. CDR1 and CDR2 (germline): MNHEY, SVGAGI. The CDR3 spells CASSYSDRVYEQYF. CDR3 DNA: TGTGCCAGCAGTTACTCGGACAGGGTCTACGAGCAGTACTTC.

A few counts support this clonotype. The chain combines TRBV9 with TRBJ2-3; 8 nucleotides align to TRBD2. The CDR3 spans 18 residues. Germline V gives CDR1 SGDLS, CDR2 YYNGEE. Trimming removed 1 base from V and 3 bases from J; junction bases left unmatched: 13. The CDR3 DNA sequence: TGTGCCAGCAGCGTACCCCTCAACCCGGGGGGGGTTACAGATACGCAGTATTTT. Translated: CASSVPLNPGGVTDTQYF. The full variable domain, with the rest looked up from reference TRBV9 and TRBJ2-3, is DSGVTQTPKHLITATGQRVTLRCSPRSGDLSVYWYQQSLDQGLQFLIQYYNGEERAKGNILERFSAQQFPDLHSELNLSSLELGDSALYFCASSVPLNPGGVTDTQYFGPGTRLTVL.

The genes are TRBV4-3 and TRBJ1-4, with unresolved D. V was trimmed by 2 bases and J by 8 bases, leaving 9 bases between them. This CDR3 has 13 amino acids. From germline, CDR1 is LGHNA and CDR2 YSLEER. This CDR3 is CASSQNAREKLFF. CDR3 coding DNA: TGCGCCAGCAGCCAAAACGCAAGGGAAAAACTGTTTTTT.

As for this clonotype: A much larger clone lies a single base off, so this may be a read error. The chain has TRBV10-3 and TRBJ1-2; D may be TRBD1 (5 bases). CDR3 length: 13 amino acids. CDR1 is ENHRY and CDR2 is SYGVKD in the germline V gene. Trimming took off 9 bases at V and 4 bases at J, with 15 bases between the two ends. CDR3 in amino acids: CAIKRGISYGYTF. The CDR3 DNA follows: TGTGCCATAAAGAGGGGCATCAGCTATGGCTACACCTTC.

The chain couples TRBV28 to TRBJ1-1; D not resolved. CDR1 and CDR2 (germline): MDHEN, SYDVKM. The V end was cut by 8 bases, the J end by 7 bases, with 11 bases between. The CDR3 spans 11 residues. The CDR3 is CASRSFIEAFF. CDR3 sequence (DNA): TGTGCCAGCCGCTCCTTTATTGAAGCTTTCTTT.

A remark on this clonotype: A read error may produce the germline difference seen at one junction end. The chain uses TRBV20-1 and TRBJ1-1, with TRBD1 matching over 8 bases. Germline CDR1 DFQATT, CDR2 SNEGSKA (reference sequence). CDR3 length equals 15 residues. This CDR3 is CSARGGAGGNTGAFF. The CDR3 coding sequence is TGCAGTGCTAGAGGAGGGGCAGGGGGCAACACTGGAGCTTTCTTT.